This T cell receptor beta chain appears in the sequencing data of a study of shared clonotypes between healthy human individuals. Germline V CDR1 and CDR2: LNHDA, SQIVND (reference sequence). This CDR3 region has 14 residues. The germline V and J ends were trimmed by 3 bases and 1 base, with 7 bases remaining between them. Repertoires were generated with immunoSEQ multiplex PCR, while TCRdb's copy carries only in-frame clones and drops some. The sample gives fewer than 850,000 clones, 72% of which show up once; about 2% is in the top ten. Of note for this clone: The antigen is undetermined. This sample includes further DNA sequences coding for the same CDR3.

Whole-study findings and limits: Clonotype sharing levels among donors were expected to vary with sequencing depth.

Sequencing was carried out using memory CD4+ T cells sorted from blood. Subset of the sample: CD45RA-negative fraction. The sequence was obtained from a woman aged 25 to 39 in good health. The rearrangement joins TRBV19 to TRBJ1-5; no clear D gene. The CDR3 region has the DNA TGTGCCAGTAGTATGACCGGGAGCAATCAGCCCCAGCATTTT. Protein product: CASSMTGSNQPQHF.